Sequencing of this T cell receptor (beta chain) was carried out in a study of human T cells and chemical hapten exposure (dated by TCRdb to the early 2020s). Concerning the study at large: For sensitization, 2% DPC in acetone was applied to a roughly 2 cm by roughly 2 cm area of upper inner arm skin. Weekly therapeutic DPC doses were additionally applied to the scalp of patients throughout the approximately 25-week study period. Patch testing was done on the upper back using Finn chambers containing 0.01% DPC, and results were scored after 6 days according to International Contact Dermatitis Research Group standards. The mostly female patient cohort included alopecia areata with under or over 50% scalp involvement, alopecia totalis and alopecia universalis. Libraries were combined into a pool for sequencing, and differences in TCR yield between samples came mainly from small differences in library volumes within the pool. This study followed changes in the peripheral blood TCR repertoire in vivo during primary and secondary sensitization of alopecia patients to the hapten diphenylcyclopropenone (DPC). Blood was sampled from patients pre-sensitization (week 0) and at 2, 6 and about 24 weeks after DPC sensitization. Blood for TCR sequencing was provided by twenty-nine alopecia patients at one to four time points (pre-sensitization, 2, 6 and 24 weeks).

Broader findings and caveats from the paper: Because all patients had alopecia, a presumed autoimmune disease, the immune response of the patients might differ from that of healthy individuals. The number of TCRs above 1 in 1000 frequency did not change with DPC sensitization; there was no evidence of global repertoire structure alterations. Compared with pre-sensitization or healthy control sets, expanded TCRs formed significantly more large CDR3 similarity clusters, which is consistent with antigen-driven responses. Patch test score was positively correlated with the number of PT1 expanded TCRs, with significance at thresholds 8, 16 and 32 but not at 4. After repeated subsampling, the strength of the expansion versus patch-test correlation and the threshold at which it became significant changed.

About this clonotype itself: The clone's antigen remains unknown. There are no base qualities to consult, and no much larger clone falls within one base.

V loses 8 bases, J loses 4 bases, and the germline ends lie 13 bases apart. CDR1 and CDR2, per the germline V gene, are SQVTM and ANQGSEA. Measured from the cysteine to the phenylalanine, the CDR3 is 12 residues long. The retained sequence is limited to the CDR3, 36 bases, with the frame set at the first base. Library creation used RACE. Sequencing used a NextSeq 500. During library preparation, unique molecular identifiers were attached to individual cDNA molecules so that TCRs could be counted in a quantitative, reproducible way. From each blood RNA sample, both TCR alpha and TCR beta chains were sequenced. As for the authors' bioinformatics: The median number of TCRs per sample was some 100,000, ranging from roughly 20,000 to 700,000. V, J and CDR3 annotation of the TCR reads was performed with the Decombinator software suite. Every sample was subsampled to the same number of TCRs (28,000) for the PS versus PT1 abundance plots. TCRs were defined as expanded if absent before sensitization and observed at least eight times at the 2-week time point. TCRdb took the public reads, trimmed them with fastp at Q25, ran MiXCR for clone calling and kept in-frame beta chains. Each entry merges the rows of one CDR3 protein and shows their most common DNA and genes. The V and J calls follow TCRdb's processing rather than the paper's. The sample data list a few hundred thousand distinct CDR3 sequences, and 7.5% to 9% of these were observed just once. Roughly 1.2% of the sample lies in the top ten.

The time point label, as the study defines it: pre-sensitization, week 0. The sample's treatment or condition label, decoded: therapeutic diphenylcyclopropenone sensitization with weekly scalp DPC. At every patch-test visit, the blood draw took place before the patch test was put on. Eligible patients were aged 18 to 70, diagnosed with alopecia, deemed suitable for DPC therapy, and excluded if pregnant. Unfractionated whole blood was collected in Tempus Blood RNA tubes, and total RNA was extracted from that blood. Here the chain combines TRBV29-1 and TRBJ2-3, with the D gene too uncertain to name. The TCR sequence derives from a young man with alopecia areata. Some clones in this sample may be carry-over from other donors' samples. Sample: whole blood, taken in connection with sensitization to the hapten diphenylcyclopropenone (DPC). The CDR3 loop reads CSSDVEPDTQYF. The base sequence is TGCAGCTCCGACGTGGAGCCAGATACGCAGTATTTT.